The 27 T cell receptor beta chains below come from one sample, sequenced in a study of T cell clones after liver transplantation. The repertoire was sequenced with immunoSEQ multiplex PCR; TCRdb's copy has only in-frame clones and lacks some. The data contain more than 100,000 clones, roughly four fifths of them seen just once; the ten biggest clones take up about 3%. The sequences come from CD4+ T cells from blood, collected around 48 months after liver transplant. These receptors all stem from a human patient who received a liver transplant. Some of the T cells might come from the graft donor.

V gene TRBV4-1 combines with J gene TRBJ2-5; TRBD1 agrees at 7 bases. The trim removed 1 base at V and 1 base at J, leaving 6 bases unmatched. CDR1 MGHRA and CDR2 YSYEKL come from the germline V gene. This CDR3 is built from 16 residues. The CDR3 sequence: CASSQVSGTAQETQYF. The CDR3 DNA sequence: TGCGCCAGCAGCCAAGTCTCCGGGACAGCCCAAGAGACCCAGTACTTC.

The chain joins TRBV20-1 to TRBJ2-1; D is unclear. The germline V and J ends were trimmed by 6 bases and 15 bases, with 18 bases remaining between them. The CDR3 is 11 residues long. The germline V gene has CDR1 DFQATT and CDR2 SNEGSKA (reference sequence). The CDR3 region is CSAQDGPRMFF. The CDR3 coding sequence is TGCAGTGCGCAGGATGGGCCTCGAATGTTCTTC.

The gene calls are TRBV5-5 and TRBJ2-4; tentatively, D is TRBD2 (5 bases). Per the germline V gene, CDR1 is SGHKS and CDR2 is YYEKEE (reference sequence). Deletions cut 4 bases from V and 0 bases from J, with 11 bases between. CDR3 size: 15 residues. This chain's CDR3 is CASSPWTVAKNIQYF. The CDR3 bases are TGTGCCAGCAGCCCTTGGACTGTAGCCAAAAACATTCAGTACTTC.

This chain uses TRBV19 with TRBJ1-5, with a weak D call TRBD1 (5 bases). The CDR3 spans 13 residues. The germline V gene has CDR1 LNHDA and CDR2 SQIVND (reference sequence). Trimming left V 10 bases short and J 0 bases short, with 10 bases between. CDR3 residues: CATGYGSNQPQHF. DNA of the CDR3: TGTGCCACAGGGTACGGTAGCAATCAGCCCCAGCATTTT.

V usage is TRBV5-8 and J usage is TRBJ1-5; TRBD1 matches at 7 bases. Germline lookup yields CDR1 SGHTS and CDR2 YDEGEE. The CDR3 spans 16 residues. J was trimmed by 5 bases and V by 0 bases; bases with no gene match: 8. CDR3 loop: CASSLGVRGKDQPQHF. The CDR3, as DNA: TGTGCCAGCAGCTTGGGGGTCAGGGGGAAGGATCAGCCCCAGCATTTT.

The gene calls are TRBV28 and TRBJ1-1; D is undetermined. The V end was cut by 7 bases, the J end by 4 bases, with 7 bases between. Looked up from germline, CDR1 is MDHEN and CDR2 is SYDVKM. CDR3 length: 11 residues. The CDR3 DNA is TGTGCCAGCACCCTCCGCACTGAAGCTTTCTTT. It encodes CASTLRTEAFF.

V is TRBV5-1 and J is TRBJ1-1; TRBD1 is a possible D gene (6 bases). The CDR3 consists of 13 residues. V was trimmed by 0 bases and J by 7 bases, leaving 10 bases between them. The V gene's germline CDR1 is SGHRS and CDR2 YFSETQ. The CDR3 DNA is TGCGCCAGCAGCTTGGTCAGGGGTAATGAAGCTTTCTTT. Amino acids: CASSLVRGNEAFF.

The rearrangement links TRBV19 to TRBJ2-4; D possibly corresponds to TRBD1 (6 bases). Deletions cut 6 bases from V and 0 bases from J, with 15 bases between. CDR3 size: 16 residues. Germline assignment: CDR1 LNHDA and CDR2 SQIVND (reference sequence). CDR3: CASRLNGGSAKNIQYF. Here the CDR3 DNA reads TGTGCCAGTAGGCTTAATGGGGGCTCAGCCAAAAACATTCAGTACTTC.

The V call is TRBV28, the J call TRBJ1-3; 9 nucleotides agree with TRBD1. Germline-derived CDR1 and CDR2 are MDHEN and SYDVKM. The CDR3 sequence is 15 residues long. Unmatched junction bases numbered 4, after V lost 4 bases and J lost 3 bases. The CDR3 sequence is CASSSYRGRGNTIYF. CDR3 coding DNA: TGTGCCAGCAGTTCGTACAGGGGGCGTGGAAACACCATATATTTT.

The chain has TRBV6-1 and TRBJ2-3, with D possibly being TRBD2 (6 bases). V lost 0 bases and J lost 2, with 12 bases in between. The CDR3 is 16 amino acids. Germline CDR1 MNHNS, CDR2 SASEGT. This CDR3 reads CASSEASGAFTDTQYF. Written as DNA, the CDR3 is TGTGCCAGCAGTGAAGCTAGCGGCGCTTTCACAGATACGCAGTATTTT.

The chain's CDR3 is CASRSDTGNGTNEKLFF. In DNA, the CDR3 is TGTGCCAGCAGGTCTGACACTGGAAATGGAACTAATGAAAAACTGTTTTTT. The chain carries TRBV2 and TRBJ1-4; D gene uncertain. The CDR3 runs to 17 residues. V lost 6 bases to trimming and J lost 1 base, with 18 bases between them. The germline CDR1 and CDR2 sequences are SNHLY and FYNNEI.

A word on this clone: This same CDR3 is encoded by further DNA sequences in the sample. CDR3 in DNA: TGTGCCAGTAGTATGAAGGGGCATGTATCCTACGAGCAGTACTTC. It encodes CASSMKGHVSYEQYF. The V call is TRBV19, the J call TRBJ2-7; maybe TRBD1 (5 bases). Looked up from germline, CDR1 is LNHDA and CDR2 is SQIVND (reference sequence). V was trimmed by 3 bases and J by 1 base, leaving 13 bases between them. This CDR3 spans 15 amino acids.

The rearrangement links TRBV15 to TRBJ1-2, with D maybe TRBD1 (6 bases). Germline V gene sequence: CDR1 LNHNV, CDR2 YYDKDF (reference sequence). The CDR3 consists of 16 residues. The germline V and J ends were trimmed by 3 bases and 1 base, with 15 bases remaining between them. CDR3 protein: CATSRDPGGVNYGYTF. CDR3 coding DNA: TGTGCCACCAGCAGGGACCCCGGGGGCGTTAACTATGGCTACACCTTC. Looking up the rest from reference TRBV15 and TRBJ1-2 gives the full variable domain: DAMVIQNPRYQVTQFGKPVTLSCSQTLNHNVMYWYQQKSSQAPKLLFHYYDKDFNNEADTPDNFQSRRPNTSFCFLDIRSPGLGDTAMYLCATSRDPGGVNYGYTFGSGTRLTVV.

V usage is TRBV27 and J usage is TRBJ1-6; 7 bases are a match to TRBD1. With 0 bases clipped from V and 6 bases from J, the junction kept 2 bases outside the gene matches. This CDR3 is built from 15 residues. CDR1 and CDR2 (germline): MNHEY, SMNVEV (reference sequence). The CDR3 DNA follows: TGTGCCAGCAGTTTATCGACAGGGACTAATTCACCCCTCCACTTT. Amino acid sequence: CASSLSTGTNSPLHF.

This clone has at least ten counts. This chain joins TRBV19 and TRBJ1-4; D is undetermined. Germline V gene data show CDR1 as LNHDA and CDR2 as SQIVND (reference sequence). V dropped 5 bases and J dropped 4 bases, with 20 bases sitting between them. The CDR3 has 17 residues. This CDR3 is CASSPVGGPPYNEKLFF. Here the CDR3 DNA reads TGTGCCAGTAGTCCCGTAGGAGGTCCACCTTATAATGAAAAACTGTTTTTT.

The genes are TRBV7-2 and TRBJ2-3, with 16 bases matching TRBD2. Germline loops: CDR1 SGHTA, CDR2 FQGNSA. V dropped 5 bases and J dropped 0; count of bases not matched to a gene: 8. The CDR3 totals 19 residues. The chain's CDR3 is CASSPQRGLAGGSTDTQYF. CDR3 nucleotide sequence: TGTGCCAGCAGCCCCCAGCGGGGACTAGCGGGGGGGAGCACAGATACGCAGTATTTT. The full variable domain, rest sourced from reference TRBV7-2 and TRBJ2-3, is GAGVSQSPSNKVTEKGKDVELRCDPISGHTALYWYRQSLGQGLEFLIYFQGNSAPDKSGLPSDRFSAERTGGSVSTLTIQRTQQEDSAVYLCASSPQRGLAGGSTDTQYFGPGTRLTVL.

The V and J genes are TRBV2 and TRBJ2-1; tentatively, D is TRBD1 (8 bases). The CDR3 totals 14 residues. The germline CDR1 and CDR2 sequences are SNHLY and FYNNEI. Between the trimmed V and J ends, which lost 6 bases and 8 bases, there was a span of 17 bases. The CDR3 bases are TGTGCCAGCAGGACCAGGACAGGGAGGGATGAGCAGTTCTTC. Amino acid sequence: CASRTRTGRDEQFF.

CDR3 nucleotide sequence: TGTGCCAGTAATCGCGGGGGGCTGATCTACGAGCAGTACTTC. Translated, it gives CASNRGGLIYEQYF. This rearrangement joins TRBV19 to TRBJ2-7; 8 bases line up with TRBD2. The junction had 8 bases not matched to a gene; V was cut back by 7 bases and J by 3 bases. The V gene's germline CDR1 is LNHDA and CDR2 SQIVND (reference sequence). This CDR3 comprises 14 residues.

The rearrangement uses TRBV10-3 and TRBJ1-4; D unresolved. V lost 8 bases and J lost 6, with 7 bases in between. The CDR3 loop spans 11 amino acids. Germline V gene sequence: CDR1 ENHRY, CDR2 SYGVKD. The CDR3 DNA reads as TGTGCCATCTATGGAGATGAAAAACTGTTTTTT. This codes for CAIYGDEKLFF.

The genes are TRBV20-1 and TRBJ1-4, with unresolved D. The V gene lost 5 bases and the J gene lost 10 bases, with 11 bases spanning the gap. The CDR3 consists of 11 residues. CDR1 is DFQATT and CDR2 is SNEGSKA in the germline V gene (reference sequence). Written as DNA, the CDR3 is TGCAGTGCTGCGTACGCGGGAAAACTGTTTTTT. Its translation: CSAAYAGKLFF.

The genes are TRBV9 and TRBJ1-3; D uncertain. Germline V gene sequence: CDR1 SGDLS, CDR2 YYNGEE. CDR3 length: 14 residues. Trimming left V 0 bases short and J 11 bases short, with 15 bases between. The CDR3 DNA reads as TGTGCCAGCAGCGTAGCTACTGGTGGGAGGGCCATATATTTT. It specifies CASSVATGGRAIYF.

The chain employs TRBV7-3 and TRBJ2-1, with 8 bases lining up with TRBD1. This CDR3 is built from 15 residues. Losses at the gene ends were 2 bases for V and 2 bases for J; bases not matched to a gene: 2. Per germline, CDR1 SGHTA and CDR2 FQGTGA. CDR3 residues: CASSLDRGPYNEQFF. The DNA of the CDR3 is TGTGCCAGCAGCTTAGACAGGGGTCCCTACAATGAGCAGTTCTTC.

The V and J genes are TRBV7-8 and TRBJ2-2; D is uncertain. The germline V gene encodes CDR1 SGHVS and CDR2 FQNEAQ. This CDR3 is built from 16 residues. Trimming removed 3 bases from V and 5 bases from J, with 16 bases in between. The CDR3 here is CASSFRSNVGTGELFF. For the CDR3, the DNA is TGTGCCAGCAGCTTTCGGTCAAATGTTGGGACCGGGGAGCTGTTTTTT.

By frequency in the sample, this clone is medium-sized. The V and J genes are TRBV6-5 and TRBJ1-1, with TRBD1 matching 8 bases. CDR3 size: 14 residues. V lost 6 bases to trimming and J lost 11 bases; unmatched junction nucleotides: 14. Germline CDR1 MNHEY, CDR2 SVGAGI. The CDR3 DNA reads as TGTGCCAGCAGCTCCACTGGACAGGGCTCTCGGGCTTTCTTT. Protein: CASSSTGQGSRAFF.

The J gene is TRBJ1-1, the V gene TRBV30; D possibly corresponds to TRBD1 (5 bases). Trimming took 3 bases from V and 7 from J, leaving 6 bases between them. Germline-derived CDR1 and CDR2 are GTSNPN and SVGIG (reference sequence). This CDR3 has 10 residues. The CDR3: CAWRGHEAFF. CDR3 nucleotide sequence: TGTGCCTGGAGGGGGCATGAAGCTTTCTTT.

The V call is TRBV7-2, the J call TRBJ1-5; D remains ambiguous. V was pared by 5 bases and J by 2 bases, with 16 bases between. CDR3 length: 16 amino acids. CDR1 is SGHTA and CDR2 is FQGNSA in the germline V gene. The CDR3 DNA reads as TGTGCCAGCAGCCCCCGGACGTATCCTGGCAATCAGCCCCAGCATTTT. It specifies CASSPRTYPGNQPQHF.

On this clone itself: Here the CDR3 omits its conserved ending phenylalanine or tryptophan, so a read error is the likely source. In nucleotides, the CDR3 is TGCGCCAGCAGCCACGGGAGCGAGCAGTACCTC. This encodes CASSHGSEQYL. The J gene is TRBJ2-7, the V gene TRBV4-3, with a tentative D call TRBD2 (6 bases). The CDR3 covers 11 residues. The V and J ends lost 3 bases and 6 bases respectively, with 6 bases between them. CDR1 is LGHNA, CDR2 YSLEER, per germline.